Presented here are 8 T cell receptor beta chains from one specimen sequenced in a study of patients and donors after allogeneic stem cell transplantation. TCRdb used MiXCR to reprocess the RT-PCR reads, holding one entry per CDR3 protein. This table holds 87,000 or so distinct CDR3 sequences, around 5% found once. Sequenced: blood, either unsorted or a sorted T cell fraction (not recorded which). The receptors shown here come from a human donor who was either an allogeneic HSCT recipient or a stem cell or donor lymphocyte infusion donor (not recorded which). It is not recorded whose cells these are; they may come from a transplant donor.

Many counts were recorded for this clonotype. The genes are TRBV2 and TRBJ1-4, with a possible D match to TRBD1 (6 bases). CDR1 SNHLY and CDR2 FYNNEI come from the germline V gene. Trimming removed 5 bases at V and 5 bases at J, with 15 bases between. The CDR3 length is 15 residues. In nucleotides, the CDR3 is TGTGCCAGCAGTCCCGTAACAGGGCCGAATGAAAAACTGTTTTTT. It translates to CASSPVTGPNEKLFF. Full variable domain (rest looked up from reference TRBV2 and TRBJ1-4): EPEVTQTPSHQVTQMGQEVILRCVPISNHLYFYWYRQILGQKVEFLVSFYNNEISEKSEIFDDQFSVERPDGSNFTLKIRSTKLEDSAMYFCASSPVTGPNEKLFFGSGTQLSVL.

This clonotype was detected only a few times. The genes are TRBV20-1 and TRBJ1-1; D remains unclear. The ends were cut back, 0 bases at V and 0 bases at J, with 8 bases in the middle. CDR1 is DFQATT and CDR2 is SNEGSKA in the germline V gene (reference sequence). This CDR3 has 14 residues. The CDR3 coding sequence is TGCAGTGCTAGAGATCTGGGCATGAACACTGAAGCTTTCTTT. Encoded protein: CSARDLGMNTEAFF.

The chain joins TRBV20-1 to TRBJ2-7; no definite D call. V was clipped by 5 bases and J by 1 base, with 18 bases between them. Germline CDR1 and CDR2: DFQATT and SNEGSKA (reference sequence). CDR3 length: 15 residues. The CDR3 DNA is TGCAGTGCTCTTTCCGACGGACGGGTATCCTACGAGCAGTACTTC. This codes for CSALSDGRVSYEQYF.

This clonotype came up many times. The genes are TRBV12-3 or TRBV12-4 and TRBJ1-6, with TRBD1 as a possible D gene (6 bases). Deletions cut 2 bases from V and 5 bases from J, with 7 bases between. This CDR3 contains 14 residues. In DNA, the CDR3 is TGTGCCAGCAGTTTACAGGGGAATAATTCACCCCTCCACTTT. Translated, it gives CASSLQGNNSPLHF.

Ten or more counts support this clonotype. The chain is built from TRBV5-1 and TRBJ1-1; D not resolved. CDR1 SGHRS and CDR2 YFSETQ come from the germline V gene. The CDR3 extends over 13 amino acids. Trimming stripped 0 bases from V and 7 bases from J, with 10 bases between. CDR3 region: CASSLEPGIEAFF. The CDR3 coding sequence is TGCGCCAGCAGCTTGGAGCCCGGGATTGAAGCTTTCTTT.

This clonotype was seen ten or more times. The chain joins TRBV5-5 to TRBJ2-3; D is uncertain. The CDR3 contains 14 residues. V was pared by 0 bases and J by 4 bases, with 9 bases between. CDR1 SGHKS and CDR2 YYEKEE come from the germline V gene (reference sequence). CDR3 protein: CASSLVRIADTQYF. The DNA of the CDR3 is TGTGCCAGCAGCTTGGTCAGGATCGCAGATACGCAGTATTTT.

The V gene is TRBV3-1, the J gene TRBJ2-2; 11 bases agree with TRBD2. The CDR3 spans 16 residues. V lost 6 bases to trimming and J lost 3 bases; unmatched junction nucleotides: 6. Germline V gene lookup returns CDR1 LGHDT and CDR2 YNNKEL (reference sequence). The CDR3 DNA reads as TGTGCCAGCAGGCTAACTAGCGGGAGAGACACCGGGGAGCTGTTTTTT. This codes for CASRLTSGRDTGELFF.

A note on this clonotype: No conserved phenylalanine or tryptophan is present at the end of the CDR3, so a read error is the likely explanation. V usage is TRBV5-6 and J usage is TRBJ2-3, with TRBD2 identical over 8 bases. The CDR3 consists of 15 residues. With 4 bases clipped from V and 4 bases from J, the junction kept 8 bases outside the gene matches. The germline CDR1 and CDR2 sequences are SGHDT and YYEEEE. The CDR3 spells CASSAGTSKSDTQYS. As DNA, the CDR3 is TGTGCCAGCAGCGCCGGGACTAGTAAATCAGATACGCAGTATTCT.